The T cell receptor beta chain under discussion was sequenced for a study of shared clonotypes between healthy human individuals. Study-level background: Three plates were used per donor for CD4 naive, three for CD4 memory, two for CD8 naive and one for CD8 memory.

This clone appeared a single time. What it binds is not known. Other DNA sequences in the same sample also yield this CDR3. Regarding the study as a whole: Although depth was large, rarefaction showed that sequencing of the sorted subsets was incomplete.

CD45RO-negative CD8 cells positively selected for CCR7 made up the naive population, which excluded terminally differentiated effector memory CD45RA+ cells. Every one of the donors was a Caucasian adult that lived in Nashville, Tennessee. A deep-level run was used for the assay. Some clones are missing from TCRdb's copy, which holds only in-frame ones; the method was immunoSEQ multiplex PCR. This sample yields 1.5 million to 2.5 million clones, of which 85% to 95% are seen a single time; 1.2% belongs to the top ten. The sequence came from a man in his late teens or twenties in good health. Specimen: naive CD8+ T cells sorted from blood.

This CDR3 is CASSLTGGNEKLFF. The DNA of the CDR3 is TGTGCCAGCAGTTTAACAGGAGGTAATGAAAAACTGTTTTTT. The gene calls are TRBV27 and TRBJ1-4; possibly TRBD1 for D (5 bases). The germline gives CDR1 MNHEY, CDR2 SMNVEV (reference sequence). The CDR3 length is 14 residues. V lost 2 bases and J lost 4, with 8 bases in between.